This paragraph covers one T cell receptor beta chain sequence. The data are from a study of vaccination and CD4 T cells after COVID-19. Study-wide background: Once vaccinated, a few convalescent patients provided samples at day 14 and again at days 161 to 241 post-vaccination.

The CDR3 has 15 amino acids. Germline V gene sequence: CDR1 MNHNS, CDR2 SASEGT. V was shortened by 4 bases and J by 3 bases, with 13 bases between the two germline ends. The time point here: late sampling 161 to 241 days after vaccination in a few convalescent patients. From the PCR reads, TCRdb called clonotypes with MiXCR, one entry per CDR3 protein. The sample includes about 28,000 distinct CDR3 sequences, 50% of them seen just once. The source is a human donor who had recovered from COVID-19. The chain is built from TRBV6-1 and TRBJ1-5; TRBD1 might be the D (6 bases). Sequencing was performed on CD4+ T cells from blood, taken about 7 months after SARS-CoV-2 vaccination. The CDR3 region is CASSGYREPNQPQHF. As DNA, the CDR3 is TGTGCCAGCAGTGGGTACAGGGAGCCCAATCAGCCCCAGCATTTT.